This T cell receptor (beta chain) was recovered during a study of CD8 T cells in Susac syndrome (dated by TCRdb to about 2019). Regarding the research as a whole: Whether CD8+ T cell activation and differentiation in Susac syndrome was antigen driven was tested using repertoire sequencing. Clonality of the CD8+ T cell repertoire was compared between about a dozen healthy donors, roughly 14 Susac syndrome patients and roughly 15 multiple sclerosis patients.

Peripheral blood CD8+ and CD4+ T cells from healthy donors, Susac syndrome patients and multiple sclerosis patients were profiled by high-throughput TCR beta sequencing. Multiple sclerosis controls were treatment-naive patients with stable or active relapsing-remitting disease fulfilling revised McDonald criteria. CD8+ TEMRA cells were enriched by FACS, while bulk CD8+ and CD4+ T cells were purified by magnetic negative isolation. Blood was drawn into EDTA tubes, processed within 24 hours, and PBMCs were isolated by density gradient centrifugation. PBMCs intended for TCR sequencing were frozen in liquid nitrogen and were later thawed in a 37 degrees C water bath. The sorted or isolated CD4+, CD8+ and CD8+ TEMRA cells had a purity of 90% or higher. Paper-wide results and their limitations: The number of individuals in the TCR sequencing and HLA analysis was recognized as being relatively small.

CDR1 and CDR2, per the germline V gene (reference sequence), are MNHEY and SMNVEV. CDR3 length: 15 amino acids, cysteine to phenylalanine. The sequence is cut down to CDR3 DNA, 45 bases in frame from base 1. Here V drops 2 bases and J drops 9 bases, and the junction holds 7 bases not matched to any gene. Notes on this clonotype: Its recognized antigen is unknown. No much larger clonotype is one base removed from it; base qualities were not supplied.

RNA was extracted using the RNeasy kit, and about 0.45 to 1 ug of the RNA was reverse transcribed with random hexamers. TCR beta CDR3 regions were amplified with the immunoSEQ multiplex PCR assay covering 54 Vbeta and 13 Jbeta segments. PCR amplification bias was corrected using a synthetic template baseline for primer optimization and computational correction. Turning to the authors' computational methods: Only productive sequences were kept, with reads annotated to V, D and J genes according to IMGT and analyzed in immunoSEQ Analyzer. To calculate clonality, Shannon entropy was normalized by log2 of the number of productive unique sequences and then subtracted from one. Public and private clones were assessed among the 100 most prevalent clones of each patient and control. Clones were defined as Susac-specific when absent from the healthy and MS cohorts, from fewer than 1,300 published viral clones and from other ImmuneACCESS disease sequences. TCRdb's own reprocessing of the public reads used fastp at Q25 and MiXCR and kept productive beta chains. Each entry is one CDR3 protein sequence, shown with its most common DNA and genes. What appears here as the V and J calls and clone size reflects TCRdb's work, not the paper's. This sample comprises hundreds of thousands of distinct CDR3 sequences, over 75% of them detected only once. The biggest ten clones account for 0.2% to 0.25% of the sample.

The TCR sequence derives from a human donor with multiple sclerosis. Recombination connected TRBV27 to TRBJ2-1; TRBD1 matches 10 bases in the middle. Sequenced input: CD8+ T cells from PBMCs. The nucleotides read TGTGCCAGCAGTTTAGGAGGGACAGGGGTGGCTGAGCAGTTCTTC. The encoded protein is CASSLGGTGVAEQFF.